This TCR beta chain was captured by sequencing in a study of cytomegalovirus exposure and HLA in healthy donors. General study results and limits: HLA alleles were associated with some 16,000 TCR beta sequences in a later analysis at 0.05 false discovery rate. Within the data, a cluster of highly shared sequence variants was likely a sequencing artifact. A previous analysis found most TCR beta V segments productive roughly 90% or roughly 30% of the time.

With respect to this clone: Its antigen remains unidentified.

The PCR ran on 60 Vbeta and 13 Jbeta primers. Sequencing used immunoSEQ multiplex PCR; TCRdb keeps in-frame clones, though not all of them. The repertoire holds 85,000 to 120,000 clones, roughly 80% seen once, with 2.5% in the top ten. The sequencing input was PBMCs. The receptor's source is a man aged 40-55 years in good health and CMV-seronegative.

CDR3 amino acids: CASSFRDSGGGLTQYF. DNA of the CDR3: TGTGCCAGCAGCTTTAGAGATAGCGGGGGTGGTCTCACCCAGTACTTC. This chain joins TRBV5-6 and TRBJ2-5; 9 positions match TRBD2. Germline-derived CDR1 and CDR2 are SGHDT and YYEEEE. V shed 2 bases and J 8 bases; nucleotides not matched to a gene: 13. This CDR3 is built from 16 residues.